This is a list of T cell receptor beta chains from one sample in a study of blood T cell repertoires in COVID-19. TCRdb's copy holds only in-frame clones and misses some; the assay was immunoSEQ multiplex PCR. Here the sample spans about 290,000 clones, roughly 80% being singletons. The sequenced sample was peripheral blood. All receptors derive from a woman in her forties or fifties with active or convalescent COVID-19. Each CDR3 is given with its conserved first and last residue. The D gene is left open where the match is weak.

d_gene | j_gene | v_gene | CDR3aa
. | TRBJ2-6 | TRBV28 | CASSLWNWAAGANVLTF
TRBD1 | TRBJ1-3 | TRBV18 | CASSPRGQGTVGSGNTIYF
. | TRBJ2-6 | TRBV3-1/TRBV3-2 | CASSQERGRDSGANVLTF
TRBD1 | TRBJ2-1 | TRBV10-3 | CAGGIYNEQFF
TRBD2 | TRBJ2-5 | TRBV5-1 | CASTPPSGSAETQYF
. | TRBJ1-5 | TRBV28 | CASSHPRTDRYSNQPQHF
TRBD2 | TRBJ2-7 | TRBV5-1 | CASSFTTSGTYEQYF
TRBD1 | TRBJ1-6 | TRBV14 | CASSQGTGVPLHF
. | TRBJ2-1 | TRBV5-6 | CASSLAGVHEQFF
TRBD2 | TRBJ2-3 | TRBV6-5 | CASRAGGDTDTQYF
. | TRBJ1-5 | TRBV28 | CASSAGQGSNQPQHF
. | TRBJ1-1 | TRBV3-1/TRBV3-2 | CATRGAMNTEAFF
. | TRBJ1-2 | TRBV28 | CATRFPLGTKGRGGTTYYGYTF
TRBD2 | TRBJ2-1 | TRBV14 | CASSPGTSGRPLRYNEQFF
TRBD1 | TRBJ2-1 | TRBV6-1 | CASSVRDRGYLGGEQFF
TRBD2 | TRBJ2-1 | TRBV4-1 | CASSHALAGGTHNEQFF
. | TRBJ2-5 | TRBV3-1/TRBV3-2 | CASSQDLPYRGLKETQYF
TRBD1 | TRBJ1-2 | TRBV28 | CASSPPGQGNYGYTF